Detailed here is one TCR beta chain. This clonotype was picked up many times. Its binding antigen is unknown. No much larger clone exists at a distance of one base, and base qualities are not known. The TCR beta CDR3 regions were amplified from the RNA transcripts. For the first round of RT-PCR on the TCR CDR3, the HTBI primer set was used together with the Qiagen OneStep RT-PCR kit. The libraries were constructed in a second round of multiplex PCR and then size-selected and purified. The libraries were sequenced on an Illumina HiSeq2000 using paired-end 100 bp reads. As for how the authors treated the data: SOAPnuke was used to process the raw data, removing reads that contained adapters or uncalled bases, had a mean Phred below 15, or lacked an exact match to the constant primer or identifier. High-quality paired reads were merged with COPE v1.2.5, and unique nucleotide sequences were defined as clonotypes. MiTCR v1.1 was used to align the clonotypes against IMGT TRBV, TRBD and TRBJ reference segments. The analysis included only V-J combinations with a frequency above 0.0001, which together covered around 99% of the repertoires. The TCS score was defined as the ratio of F50 (clonal expansion) to E x V (chaos), calculated using BLOSUM62-based TCRdist between CDR3 peptides within each V-J. Welch's t-statistics and random forest reduced around 510 V-J features to roughly 13, which were used in a naive Bayes classifier (R e1071). TCRdb reprocessed the public reads (quality trimming at Q25 with fastp, clone calling with MiXCR) and kept in-frame beta chains. Each CDR3 protein appears once, grouped with its most common genes and DNA. TCRdb's processing, not the authors' own work, is the source of the V and J calls. This sample is represented by 240,000 or so distinct CDR3 sequences; roughly 15% of them were singletons. Clones ranked in the top ten supply about 29% of the sample.

CDR3 length: 13 amino acids, cysteine to phenylalanine. The read is trimmed to its CDR3 DNA, 39 bases read in frame from base 1. V gives up 0 bases and J gives up 9 bases, and the segment between their germline ends measures 8 bases. CDR1 MNHEY and CDR2 SMNVEV were looked up in the germline V gene (reference sequence). Ophthalmopathy patients had moderately to severely active disease, with a Clinical Activity Score of 3 or more, a NOSPECS grade of 4 or more, and a disease duration of less than 3 months. The study excluded patients with uncontrolled infections, other autoimmune diseases, pregnancy or lactation. Diagnoses were based on clinical symptoms, serum thyroxine and TRAb, thyroid ultrasound and orbital computed tomography. Ficoll-Paque density gradient centrifugation was used to isolate PBMCs from about 9 ml of fresh peripheral blood. Trizol reagent was used to extract total RNA, and RNA quality was then checked on an Agilent 2100 Bioanalyzer.

The data are from a study of T cells in Graves' hyperthyroidism and ophthalmopathy (dated by TCRdb to about 2019). Study-wide context: Peripheral blood was sampled at the time of initial diagnosis, prior to any treatment. A discovery cohort of roughly 100 patients, approximately 45 with Graves' ophthalmopathy and 55 to 60 with stable Graves' hyperthyroidism, was used to find distinguishing TCR V-J signatures. An independent validation cohort of under 20 hyperthyroidism patients and roughly 16 patients who later progressed to ophthalmopathy tested prospective prediction of ophthalmopathy. The 75 to 100 discovery patients were divided at random into training and test sets in a 7:3 ratio. In over five Graves' hyperthyroidism patients, the study also compared T-cell repertoires from thyroid tissue with T-cell repertoires from blood. Following sampling, methimazole starting at 30 mg daily was given to hyperthyroidism patients, and high-dose intravenous methylprednisolone was given to ophthalmopathy patients. The paper describes TCR Vbeta CDR3 sequencing of 140 or so peripheral blood samples, made up of 43 ophthalmopathy patients, 70 to 75 hyperthyroidism patients and 17 progressor patients.

Study-wide conclusions, independent of this receptor: Blood samples also contained most of the expanded thyroid clonotypes (frequency above 0.001), which suggests that blood repertoires may reflect thyroid immune responses. In validation, the model predicted progression to ophthalmopathy a median of roughly 6.2 months before onset, with roughly 70% sensitivity and nearly 75% specificity. Sample size was not statistically predetermined, and investigators were not blinded to group allocation. Ophthalmopathy was separated from stable hyperthyroidism by a 13 V-J signature model, with about 88% sensitivity and about 81% specificity obtained in cross-validation and 80%/75% obtained in testing.

What was sequenced was blood. This TCR derives from a woman aged 18-35 years with Graves' ophthalmopathy. Recombination joined TRBV27 with TRBJ2-2; no D gene is confidently identified. CDR3 region: CASSLSTSRELFF. DNA sequence: TGTGCCAGCAGTTTATCGACCTCCCGGGAGCTGTTTTTT.